This T cell receptor beta chain was sequenced during a study of T cell changes during pregnancy in multiple sclerosis. V was clipped by 7 bases and J by 1 base; unmatched bases: 3. Germline CDR1 reads SEHNR; CDR2 reads FQNEAQ (reference sequence). The CDR3 contains 14 residues. Clones were sequenced by immunoSEQ multiplex PCR, and TCRdb holds only the in-frame ones, with some missing. The sample records more than 70,000 clones, 91% being singletons. J is TRBJ2-1 and V is TRBV7-9; 8 bases match TRBD2. This sequence originates from a female donor in good health, enrolled as a control in a pregnancy study. The sequencing here drew on peripheral blood, taken after pregnancy. CDR3 in amino acids: CASKVAGSYNEQFF. The CDR3 nucleotides read TGTGCCAGCAAAGTAGCGGGGTCCTACAATGAGCAGTTCTTC.